In this sample, the clone carrying this TCR beta chain turned up many times. The data stem from a study of regulatory T cells in long-lasting Graves disease. Time point indicated: newly diagnosed GD, antithyroid drugs for less than 3 months. The authors made the TCR library using RNA they extracted from PBMCs. Germline V CDR1 and CDR2: PRHDT, FYEKMQ (reference sequence). V shed 0 bases and J 4 bases; nucleotides not matched to a gene: 2. This CDR3 region has 15 residues. TCR beta libraries were built with iRepertoire HTBI primers and Arm-PCR of CDR3 regions. In the authors' workflow: The samples yielded fewer than 75 TRBV and 14 to 15 TRBJ segments. TCRdb called the multiplex PCR reads again in MiXCR, with one record for every CDR3 protein. TCRdb's processing, not the authors', yielded these V and J calls. The sample has about 350,000 distinct CDR3 sequences; roughly 17% are singletons. Separately, the same data were catalogued under a study of T cells in Graves' hyperthyroidism and ophthalmopathy.

The specimen comprised peripheral blood mononuclear cells (PBMCs), sampled at new diagnosis, from a patient treated with antithyroid drugs. V and J are TRBV13 and TRBJ1-2; TRBD1 matches 10 bases. The receptor was derived from a woman aged 18-30 years with Graves disease. CDR3 in amino acids: CASSLGTGGVYGYTF. Here the CDR3 DNA reads TGTGCCAGCAGCTTAGGGACAGGGGGCGTCTATGGCTACACCTTC.